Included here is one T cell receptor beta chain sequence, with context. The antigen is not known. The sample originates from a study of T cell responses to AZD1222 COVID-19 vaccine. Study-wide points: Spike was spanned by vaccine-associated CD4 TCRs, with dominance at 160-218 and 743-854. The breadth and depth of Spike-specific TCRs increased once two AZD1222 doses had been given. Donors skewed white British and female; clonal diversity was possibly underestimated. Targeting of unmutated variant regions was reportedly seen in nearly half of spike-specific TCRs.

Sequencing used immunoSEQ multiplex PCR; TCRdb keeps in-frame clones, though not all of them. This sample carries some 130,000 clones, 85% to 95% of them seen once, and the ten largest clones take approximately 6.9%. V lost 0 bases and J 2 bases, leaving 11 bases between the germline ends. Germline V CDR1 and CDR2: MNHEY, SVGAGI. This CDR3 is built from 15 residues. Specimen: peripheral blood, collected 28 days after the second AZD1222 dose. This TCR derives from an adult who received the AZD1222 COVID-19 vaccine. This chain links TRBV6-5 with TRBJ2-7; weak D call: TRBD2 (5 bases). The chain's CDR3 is CASSYSRGLPYEQYF. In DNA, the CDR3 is TGTGCCAGCAGTTACTCAAGAGGGCTCCCCTACGAGCAGTACTTC.